This paragraph covers one T cell receptor beta chain sequence. Its antigen is not known. This specimen belongs to a study of synovial regulatory T cells in juvenile arthritis. Study conclusions and caveats: Largely private between patients, iaTreg TCR repertoires showed partial overlap with synovial Teff and blood CPL repertoires. Compared with other blood Treg cells, inflammation-associated Treg cells had reduced TCR diversity. iaTreg cells shared more CDR3 sequences with synovial Tregs than other blood Tregs did.

The CDR3 length is 12 residues. The record lacks a DNA sequence. Germline assignment: CDR1 SGHNT and CDR2 YYREEE (reference sequence). TCRdb's copy holds only in-frame clones and misses some; the assay was immunoSEQ multiplex PCR. The table for this sample gives 8,500 to 10,000 clones. Median disease duration was about seven years, range 0.2-19.1. The sequence was collected from a donor younger than 35 with juvenile idiopathic arthritis. The chain employs TRBV5-4 and TRBJ2-7; the TCRdb call, TRBD1, lacks DNA for checking. The sample taken for sequencing was Treg cells from blood. Sample subset: HLA-DR+ inflammation-associated blood Treg cells. The CDR3 protein is CASSWGQDEQYF.